The present TCR beta chain was sequenced within a study of tumor-infiltrating lymphocytes in primary liver carcinoma. Whole-study context: The patients included men and women who were aged 30 to 69 years. The tumors ranged from roughly 4 to 11 cm across and fell within stage T1-T3 N0M0.

Turning to this clonotype: What it binds is not known.

From about 19-30 mg of unsorted bulk tissue, DNA and RNA were co-extracted together. Surgeons resected the patients' primary liver carcinomas. TCR beta cDNA was prepared out of 500 ng total RNA by means of a constant-region primer. Three nested multiplex PCR rounds, a slightly modified ARM-PCR, produced the libraries for TCR beta. The two initial PCR rounds, approximately 10 cycles each, used TRBV1-TRBV30 forward and C-beta reverse primers. One entry per CDR3 protein, called by TCRdb with MiXCR from the multiplex PCR reads. The sample holds around 120,000 distinct CDR3 sequences; nearly 70% are singletons and the top ten take 8% to 9%. Whole-study results and caveats: Among the pair types, tumor region pairs showed more overlap than tumor-adjacent and tumor-blood pairs.

Looked up from germline, CDR1 is SQVTM and CDR2 is ANQGSEA. Trimming shortened V by 5 bases and J by 5 bases, and 18 bases separated the two germline ends. The CDR3 totals 14 residues. This chain connects TRBV29-1 to TRBJ2-5; D gene ambiguous. This clonotype was obtained from a woman aged 60-70 years with primary liver carcinoma and hepatitis B virus infection. The sequenced material came from tumor-adjacent normal liver tissue. DNA of the CDR3: TGCAGCGTTTCCGTGGGGTTTATTGTGGAGACCCAGTACTTC. It specifies CSVSVGFIVETQYF.